This T cell receptor (beta chain) was obtained from a study of cytomegalovirus exposure and HLA in healthy donors (dated by TCRdb to 2017 to 2019). Regarding the research as a whole: A later analysis indicated that the 90 to 150 validation repertoires were generated on the platform also employed for the 600 to 750 repertoires of the first cohort. In addition to the first cohort of 666 subjects, a separate validation cohort of under 150 different subjects was used. To predict cytomegalovirus infection status, the study brought together high-throughput TCR immunosequencing, statistical association of individual TCRs with disease status, and machine learning. The study aimed to test whether cataloging public T cell receptors could reveal signatures of past pathogen exposure.

The library was built by means of the immunoSEQ multiplex PCR assay. On the study's bioinformatics: A statistical classification framework was built to diagnose cytomegalovirus status from the catalog of TCR beta chain sequences. In its TCRdb copy, this immuneACCESS table keeps in-frame sequences only and misses some clones. Where compared with another copy, unresolved V genes explain less than half of these, and the others have no known cause. The D gene and trimming were derived from the DNA, and the V and J assignments and clone size from that table. The sample includes approximately 110,000 clones, with about 86% observed a single time. The ten largest account for roughly 4% of the sample. CDR1 and CDR2 (SGHNT, YENEEA) derive from the germline V gene. Trimming removed 6 bases from V and 1 base from J; the gene matches leave 5 bases unexplained. The CDR3 runs 15 residues from the cysteine to the phenylalanine. Of the read, only the CDR3 DNA is kept; its 45 bases are in frame from base 1.

The donors were included in the validation cohort of some 120 subjects, a group kept apart from the approximately 670-subject first cohort. Results the study describes overall, beyond this receptor: The validation cohort had no HLA typing available for a later analysis, so co-occurrence within that cohort was assessed over all 120 or so repertoires. It was suggested by the authors that the approach could potentially be generalized to other disease states and immunological phenotypes. The classifier was reported to diagnose cytomegalovirus status with high specificity and sensitivity in both the original and validation cohorts. The study listed 150 to 200 TCR beta chains as associated with cytomegalovirus. In a later analysis, TCRs clustered in the first cohort were found to also tend to co-occur in the roughly 120 validation repertoires, with 85% to 95% of cluster scores above 0. Most TCR sequences were observed very rarely across donors, whereas some public TCRs were present in many individuals. In vitro tests confirmed that a few of the cytomegalovirus-associated TCR beta chains recognize cytomegalovirus antigens.

For this clone: Its antigen specificity is not known. Per-nucleotide qualities are absent, and no much larger clonotype sits a single base away.

Sequencing input: PBMCs. This sequence uses TRBV11-3 and TRBJ2-5; TRBD2 fits 10 bases in the junction. The TCR originated in a woman younger than 35 in good health and CMV-seropositive. The CDR3 amino acid sequence is: CASRATSGPQETQYF. Read as DNA, the sequence is TGTGCCAGCAGAGCGACTAGCGGGCCCCAAGAGACCCAGTACTTC.